This is a list of T cell receptor beta chains from one sample in a study of blood T cell repertoires in COVID-19. Clones were read by immunoSEQ multiplex PCR, and TCRdb kept only the in-frame ones, dropping some. There are roughly 60,000 clones in the sample; roughly 84% occur only once, and about 9.1% lies in the top ten. The specimen sequenced was peripheral blood. The receptors were gathered from an elderly man with COVID-19, enrolled during active disease. Each CDR3 is given with its conserved first and last residue. The D gene is left open where the match is weak. The listing skips clone size in some rows; elsewhere it reads once, few, many or a size class.

j_call	clone_size	d_call	v_call	cdr3_nt	cdr3_aa
TRBJ1-3	NA	TRBD1	TRBV29-1	TGCAGCGTTGGACAGGGCACTGGAAACACCATATATTTT	CSVGQGTGNTIYF
TRBJ2-7	NA	TRBD1	TRBV20-1	TGCAGTCGGGGACAGGGAGACGAGCAGTACTTC	CSRGQGDEQYF
TRBJ1-2	once	TRBD1	TRBV9	TGTGCCAGCAGGAGCCCTAATCAGGGGGGATATGGCTACACCTTC	CASRSPNQGGYGYTF
TRBJ1-5	NA	NA	TRBV7-8	TGTGCCAGCAGCTTAGCAGGGGACAATCAGCCCCAGCATTTT	CASSLAGDNQPQHF
TRBJ1-6	NA	NA	TRBV7-9	TGTGCCAGCAGCTTACAGAATTCACCCCTCCACTTT	CASSLQNSPLHF
TRBJ2-5	NA	TRBD1	TRBV5-6	TGTGCCAGCTCTCCGACAGGGCTCCAAGAGACCCAGTACTTC	CASSPTGLQETQYF
TRBJ2-1	NA	TRBD1	TRBV5-1	TGCGCCAGCAGCTTGGCCGGGACAGGGGGCAATGAGCAGTTCTTC	CASSLAGTGGNEQFF
TRBJ1-3	once	NA	TRBV29-1	TGCAGCGTCTTGACAGCCCAATCTGGAGGAAACACCATATATTTT	CSVLTAQSGGNTIYF
TRBJ1-1	NA	TRBD1	TRBV6-2/TRBV6-3	TGTGCCAGCAGTTTGGGGGACAGGGATCTGACTGAAGCTTTCTTT	CASSLGDRDLTEAFF
TRBJ2-3	NA	NA	TRBV2	TGTGCCAGCAGGGGAGCGGAAAGCACAGATACGCAGTATTTT	CASRGAESTDTQYF
TRBJ2-1	NA	TRBD1	TRBV28	TGTGCCACCATGGGACAGGGCTCCTACAATGAGCAGTTCTTC	CATMGQGSYNEQFF
TRBJ2-5	NA	NA	TRBV4-2	TGTGCCAGCAGCCAGGAGGTGGCAGGGGCCCCGGGGGAGACCCAGTACTTC	CASSQEVAGAPGETQYF
TRBJ1-6	NA	NA	TRBV14	TGTGCCAGCAGCCCTCGACTCCACGGGGGTTCACCCCTCCACTTT	CASSPRLHGGSPLHF
TRBJ1-1	NA	NA	TRBV7-2	TGTGCCAGCAGCTCCCGCGGGGCGAACACTGAAGCTTTCTTT	CASSSRGANTEAFF
TRBJ1-5	NA	NA	TRBV7-6	TGTGCCAGCAGCCATCCAGGGGAAGCCCAGCATTTT	CASSHPGEAQHF
TRBJ2-3	NA	TRBD2	TRBV27	TGTGCCAGCAGTTTAGGAGCGGGGGGGGGTACAGATACGCAGTATTTT	CASSLGAGGGTDTQYF
TRBJ1-5	NA	NA	TRBV7-2	TGTGCCAGCAGCTTCTTCAATCAGCCCCAGCATTTT	CASSFFNQPQHF
TRBJ1-1	NA	NA	TRBV7-2	TGTGCCAGCAGCCTAATGAACACTGAAGCTTTCTTT	CASSLMNTEAFF
TRBJ1-1	NA	TRBD1	TRBV18	TGTGCCAGCTCACCCCGGACAGGCCCCACTGAAGCTTTCTTT	CASSPRTGPTEAFF
TRBJ1-6	NA	NA	TRBV5-1	TGCGCCAGCAGCTTGACGGATAATTCACCCCTCCACTTT	CASSLTDNSPLHF
TRBJ1-1	NA	NA	TRBV18	TGTGCCAGCTCACCAGGACAGCTCCAGAACACTGAAGCTTTCTTT	CASSPGQLQNTEAFF
TRBJ1-1	NA	NA	TRBV3-1/TRBV3-2	TGTGCCAGCAGCCAATGGGCGAACACTGAAGCTTTCTTT	CASSQWANTEAFF
TRBJ1-2	NA	NA	TRBV6-5	TGTGCCAGCAGTTACGGGCGGGGTAACTATGGCTACACCTTC	CASSYGRGNYGYTF
TRBJ2-1	NA	TRBD2	TRBV29-1	TGCAGCGTAACTGGCACTGGCGGGGGGGACAATGAGCAGTTCTTC	CSVTGTGGGDNEQFF
TRBJ2-1	few	TRBD1	TRBV15	TGTGCCACCAGCTCCGGGACAGCCTACAATGAGCAGTTCTTC	CATSSGTAYNEQFF
TRBJ2-5	NA	NA	TRBV5-5	TGTGCCAGCAGCTTGGCTCCGGGAGAGACCCAGTACTTC	CASSLAPGETQYF
TRBJ1-5	few	TRBD1	TRBV4-1	TGCGCCAGCAGCCAAGATGCAGGGGGAGGAGGCAATCAGCCCCAGCATTTT	CASSQDAGGGGNQPQHF
TRBJ2-3	NA	NA	TRBV18	TGTGCCAGCTCACCGAGCGGATTCACAGATACGCAGTATTTT	CASSPSGFTDTQYF
TRBJ2-5	NA	NA	TRBV5-4	TGTGCCAGCAGCTCCAGAGGTACTGAAGAGACCCAGTACTTC	CASSSRGTEETQYF
TRBJ1-5	NA	NA	TRBV2	TGTGCCAGAGGGGCACAGGGATCTAGCAATCAGCCCCAGCATTTT	CARGAQGSSNQPQHF
TRBJ2-3	NA	NA	TRBV19	TGTGCCAGTAGTATAGGAGCCCACGATACGCAGTATTTT	CASSIGAHDTQYF
TRBJ1-5	NA	TRBD1	TRBV11-2	TGTGCCAGCAGCTCCGCCAGGGGGTATAGCAATCAGCCCCAGCATTTT	CASSSARGYSNQPQHF
TRBJ1-1	NA	NA	TRBV5-1	TGCGCCAGCAGCTTGGGAGAAACAGGAAACACTGAAGCTTTCTTT	CASSLGETGNTEAFF
TRBJ2-2	NA	TRBD1	TRBV5-5	TGTGCCAGCAGCTTCGACAGGGGGTGGACCGGGGAGCTGTTTTTT	CASSFDRGWTGELFF
TRBJ2-5	NA	NA	TRBV5-4	TGTGCCAGCAGCTTGGCCCTTGGGACTTATCAAGAGACCCAGTACTTC	CASSLALGTYQETQYF
TRBJ1-2	once	TRBD1	TRBV15	TGTGCCACCAGCAGAGACCTGACAGGGAACTATGGCTACACCTTC	CATSRDLTGNYGYTF
TRBJ1-6	NA	TRBD1	TRBV5-1	TGCGCCAGCAGGACCGTTGGGACAGGTTATTCACCCCTCCACTTT	CASRTVGTGYSPLHF
TRBJ2-1	NA	TRBD2	TRBV11-3	TGTGCCAGCAGCTTAGATGCGCCTGAGCGGGGGGGCAATGAGCAGTTCTTC	CASSLDAPERGGNEQFF
TRBJ1-2	few	NA	TRBV5-6	TGTGCCAGCAGCTTTGTTCAGAACTATGGCTACACCTTC	CASSFVQNYGYTF
TRBJ2-5	NA	TRBD2	TRBV11-3	TGTGCCAGCAGCTTGTCGGGGGGGGCCTCCCGAGAGACCCAGTACTTC	CASSLSGGASRETQYF
TRBJ1-2	NA	NA	TRBV7-2	TGTGCCAGCAGCTTAGACCCCGGACAGAGGGTTAACTATGGCTACACCTTC	CASSLDPGQRVNYGYTF